This TCR beta chain was profiled in a study of OX40 agonist ivuxolimab in advanced cancers. Whole-study context: People in dose escalation had one of these cancers: hepatocellular carcinoma, melanoma, renal cell or head and neck cancer. Aged roughly 20 to 79 with a mean of about 63 years, they were around 85% male. There were three patients with partial responses, one having hepatocellular carcinoma and two cutaneous melanoma.

Sequencing used immunoSEQ multiplex PCR; TCRdb keeps in-frame clones, though not all of them. The sample includes 30,000 or so clones, 89% of them seen just once. Details on this clone: Its antigen is currently unknown.

General observations from the study: Expanded clones were, on average, more numerous in CD8+ T cells than in CD4+.

The CDR3 runs to 15 residues. The germline V and J ends were trimmed by 6 bases and 7 bases, with 22 bases remaining between them. Germline-derived CDR1 and CDR2 are MDHEN and SYDVKM. This TCR derives from an adult with an advanced solid tumor such as melanoma, head and neck, liver or kidney cancer. The chain couples TRBV28 to TRBJ2-7; either TRBD1 or TRBD2 may fit D (6 bases each). The material was CD4+ or CD8+ T cells sorted from blood, obtained in a trial of the OX40 agonist ivuxolimab. CDR3 sequence reads: CASREGGSVVLEQYF. In DNA, the CDR3 is TGTGCCAGCAGGGAAGGGGGGTCGGTGGTTCTGGAGCAGTACTTC.